These 13 T cell receptor beta chains share one sample of origin, sequenced in a study of cytomegalovirus exposure and HLA in healthy donors. Produced via immunoSEQ multiplex PCR; TCRdb's table is partial and in-frame only. This sample has about 250,000 clones; roughly nine tenths occur once, and the top ten carry around 12%. Sequencing was done on a sample of PBMCs. Every receptor here comes from a man between 18 and 35 years old in good health and CMV-seropositive.

The chain links TRBV6-5 to TRBJ2-7, with a possible D match to TRBD2 (5 bases). The CDR3 sequence is 14 residues long. V dropped 4 bases and J dropped 4 bases, with 14 bases sitting between them. The germline V gene has CDR1 MNHEY and CDR2 SVGAGI. The CDR3 DNA follows: TGTGCCAGCAGTTCAGCCCGGGGTACATACGAGCAGTACTTC. Amino acids: CASSSARGTYEQYF.

The V and J genes are TRBV5-6 and TRBJ1-5; possibly TRBD1 for D (6 bases). The CDR3 covers 15 residues. Germline loops: CDR1 SGHDT, CDR2 YYEEEE. Trimming cost V 3 bases and J 5 bases, with 15 bases left between them. CDR3 sequence reads: CASSSRTERYQPQHF. The CDR3 region has the DNA TGTGCCAGCAGCTCCAGGACAGAGCGATATCAGCCCCAGCATTTT.

This chain connects TRBV19 to TRBJ2-1; TRBD2 matches 7 bases. The J segment lost 3 bases and the V segment lost 10 bases, leaving 3 bases of the junction unmatched. CDR1 and CDR2 from the germline V gene are LNHDA and SQIVND (reference sequence). The CDR3 sequence is 12 residues long. Here the CDR3 reads CATSSGYNEQFF. In nucleotides, the CDR3 is TGTGCCACCTCTAGCGGCTACAATGAGCAGTTCTTC.

The V and J genes are TRBV2 and TRBJ2-2; 12 bases are shared with TRBD2. CDR3 length: 16 amino acids. Germline lookup yields CDR1 SNHLY and CDR2 FYNNEI. J lost 5 bases, V lost 6 bases, and 7 bases had no gene match. As DNA, the CDR3 is TGTGCCAGCAGGGAGACTAGCGGGAGTGTAACCGGGGAGCTGTTTTTT. Its protein is CASRETSGSVTGELFF.

This sequence joins TRBV5-6 and TRBJ2-2; maybe TRBD1 (5 bases). The V and J ends lost 0 bases and 8 bases respectively, with 11 bases between them. The CDR3 spans 14 residues. Germline CDR1 reads SGHDT; CDR2 reads YYEEEE. The CDR3 bases are TGTGCCAGCAGCTTGGGACAGTCCCTAGGGGAGCTGTTTTTT. It encodes CASSLGQSLGELFF.

The chain uses TRBV27 and TRBJ2-1; 9 positions agree with TRBD2. J gave up 6 bases and V 2 bases, and 14 bases lay outside the gene matches. Germline CDR1 and CDR2: MNHEY and SMNVEV (reference sequence). The CDR3 is 18 residues long. CDR3 sequence (DNA): TGTGCCAGCAGTTTACTTAAAGCGGGAGGCCACCTACCCAATGAGCAGTTCTTC. Protein sequence: CASSLLKAGGHLPNEQFF.

The rearrangement links TRBV7-9 to TRBJ2-7; D is unresolved. The CDR3 has 11 residues. Per germline, CDR1 SEHNR and CDR2 FQNEAQ (reference sequence). Deletions cut 5 bases from V and 2 bases from J, with 4 bases between. CDR3 coding DNA: TGTGCCAGCAGCGCCGCCTACGAGCAGTACTTC. This translates into CASSAAYEQYF.

J is TRBJ1-5 and V is TRBV28; D remains unclear. Trimming left V 6 bases short and J 3 bases short, with 15 bases between. CDR3 size: 15 residues. Germline values: CDR1 MDHEN, CDR2 SYDVKM. As DNA, the CDR3 is TGTGCCAGCAGACCCTCGCCGAGTTCCAATCAGCCCCAGCATTTT. This encodes CASRPSPSSNQPQHF.

This chain joins TRBV29-1 and TRBJ2-7; maybe TRBD1 (5 bases). Per the germline V gene, CDR1 is SQVTM and CDR2 is ANQGSEA. This CDR3 is built from 12 residues. Trimming stripped 1 base from V and 3 bases from J, with 7 bases between. The CDR3 sequence is CSVEGTFYEQYF. The CDR3 DNA follows: TGCAGCGTTGAAGGGACATTCTACGAGCAGTACTTC.

The chain is built from TRBV4-1 and TRBJ2-3, with TRBD2 identical over 8 bases. V shed 0 bases and J 6 bases; nucleotides not matched to a gene: 5. There are 15 residues in the CDR3. CDR1 is MGHRA and CDR2 is YSYEKL in the germline V gene. This chain's CDR3 is CASSQESGRTDTQYF. For the CDR3, the DNA is TGCGCCAGCAGCCAAGAGAGCGGGAGAACCGATACGCAGTATTTT.

The J gene is TRBJ2-7, the V gene TRBV4-1; 7 bases are a match to TRBD1. V shed 0 bases, J shed 4 bases, and the junction held 12 bases outside the gene matches. Germline lookup yields CDR1 MGHRA and CDR2 YSYEKL. The CDR3 sequence is 17 residues long. The CDR3: CASSQDSRPGQFYEQYF. The CDR3 DNA sequence: TGCGCCAGCAGCCAAGATAGCCGACCGGGACAGTTTTACGAGCAGTACTTC.

The chain recombines TRBV25-1 with TRBJ1-4, with 7 bases lining up with TRBD1. The CDR3 spans 13 residues. Per the germline V gene, CDR1 is MGHDK and CDR2 is SYGVNS. The V segment lost 4 bases and the J segment 8 bases; nucleotides outside the gene matches: 4. The CDR3 region is CASSAGGNEKLFF. CDR3 in DNA: TGTGCCAGCAGTGCAGGGGGTAACGAAAAACTGTTTTTT.

This chain joins TRBV27 and TRBJ1-4; D is uncertain. The CDR3 spans 15 residues. Germline V gene lookup returns CDR1 MNHEY and CDR2 SMNVEV (reference sequence). Trimming took off 3 bases at V and 3 bases at J, with 11 bases between the two ends. The CDR3 reads CASSLSEAANEKLFF. DNA of the CDR3: TGTGCCAGCAGTTTGTCGGAGGCGGCTAATGAAAAACTGTTTTTT.